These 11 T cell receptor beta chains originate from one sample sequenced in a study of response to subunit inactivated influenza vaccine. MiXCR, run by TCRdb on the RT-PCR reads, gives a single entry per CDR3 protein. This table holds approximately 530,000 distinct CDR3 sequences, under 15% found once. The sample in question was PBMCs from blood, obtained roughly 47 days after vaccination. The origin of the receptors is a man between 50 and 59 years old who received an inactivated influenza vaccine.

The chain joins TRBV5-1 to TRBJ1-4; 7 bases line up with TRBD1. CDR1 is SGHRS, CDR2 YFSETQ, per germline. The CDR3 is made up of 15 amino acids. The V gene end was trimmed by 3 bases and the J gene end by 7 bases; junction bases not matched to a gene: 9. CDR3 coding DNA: TGCGCCAGCAGCTCTACAGGGGCCAGGGGTGAAAAACTGTTTTTT. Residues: CASSSTGARGEKLFF.

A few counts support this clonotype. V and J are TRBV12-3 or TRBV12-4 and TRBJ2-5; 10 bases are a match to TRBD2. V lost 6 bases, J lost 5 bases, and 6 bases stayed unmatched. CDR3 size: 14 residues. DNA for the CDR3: TGTGCCAGCAGAGCTAGCGGGAGTTCTGAGACCCAGTACTTC. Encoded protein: CASRASGSSETQYF.

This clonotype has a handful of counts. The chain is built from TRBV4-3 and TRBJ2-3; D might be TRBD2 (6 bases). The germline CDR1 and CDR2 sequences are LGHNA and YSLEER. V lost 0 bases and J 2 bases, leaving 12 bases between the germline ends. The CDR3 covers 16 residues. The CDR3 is CASSQDVRDSTDTQYF. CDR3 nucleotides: TGCGCCAGCAGCCAAGATGTGAGGGACTCCACAGATACGCAGTATTTT.

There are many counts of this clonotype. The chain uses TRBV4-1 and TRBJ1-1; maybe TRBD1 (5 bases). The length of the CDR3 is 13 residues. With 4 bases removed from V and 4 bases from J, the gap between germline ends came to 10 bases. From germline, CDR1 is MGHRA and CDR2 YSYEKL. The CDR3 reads CASSRGASTEAFF. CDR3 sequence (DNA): TGCGCCAGCAGCCGCGGGGCGTCCACTGAAGCTTTCTTT.

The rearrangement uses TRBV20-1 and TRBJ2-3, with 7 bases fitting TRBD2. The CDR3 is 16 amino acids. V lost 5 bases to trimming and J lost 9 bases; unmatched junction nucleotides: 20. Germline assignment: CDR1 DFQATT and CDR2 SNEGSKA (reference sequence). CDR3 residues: CSAHPYARGLSKTQYF. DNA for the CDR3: TGCAGTGCTCACCCCTACGCGCGGGGGTTGAGCAAGACGCAGTATTTT.

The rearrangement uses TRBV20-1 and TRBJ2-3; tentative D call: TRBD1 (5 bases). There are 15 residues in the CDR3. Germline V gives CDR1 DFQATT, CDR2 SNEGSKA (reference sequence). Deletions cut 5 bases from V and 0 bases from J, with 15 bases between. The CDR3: CSAQAPRESTDTQYF. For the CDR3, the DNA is TGCAGTGCTCAGGCCCCCAGGGAAAGCACAGATACGCAGTATTTT.

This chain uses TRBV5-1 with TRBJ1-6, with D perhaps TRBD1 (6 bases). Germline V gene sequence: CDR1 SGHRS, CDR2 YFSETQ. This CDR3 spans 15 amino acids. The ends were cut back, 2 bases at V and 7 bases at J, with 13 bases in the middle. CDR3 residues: CASSLRTAENSPLHF. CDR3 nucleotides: TGCGCCAGCAGCTTAAGGACAGCCGAGAATTCACCCCTCCACTTT.

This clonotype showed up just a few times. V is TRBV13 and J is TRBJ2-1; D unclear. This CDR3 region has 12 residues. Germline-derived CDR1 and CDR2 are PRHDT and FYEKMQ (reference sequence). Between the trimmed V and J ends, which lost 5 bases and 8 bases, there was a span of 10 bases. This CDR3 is CASSQQRYEQFF. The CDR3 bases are TGTGCCAGCAGCCAGCAGCGATATGAGCAGTTCTTC.

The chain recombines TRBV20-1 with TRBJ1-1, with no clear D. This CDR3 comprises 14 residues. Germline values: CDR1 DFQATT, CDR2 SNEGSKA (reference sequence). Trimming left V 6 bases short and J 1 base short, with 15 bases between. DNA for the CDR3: TGCAGTGCAACGATAATAACAAGGAACACTGAAGCTTTCTTT. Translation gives CSATIITRNTEAFF.

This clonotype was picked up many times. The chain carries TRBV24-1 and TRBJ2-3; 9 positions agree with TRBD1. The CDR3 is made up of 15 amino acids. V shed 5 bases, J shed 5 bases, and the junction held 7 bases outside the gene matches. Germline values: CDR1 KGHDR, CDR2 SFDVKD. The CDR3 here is CATSAPGQGGDTQYF. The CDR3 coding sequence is TGTGCCACCAGTGCCCCGGGACAGGGTGGAGATACGCAGTATTTT.

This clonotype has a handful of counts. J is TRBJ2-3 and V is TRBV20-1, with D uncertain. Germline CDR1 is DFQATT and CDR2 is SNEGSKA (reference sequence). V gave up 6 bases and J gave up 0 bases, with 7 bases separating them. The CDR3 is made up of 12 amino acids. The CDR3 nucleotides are TGCAGTGCAACAGTTAGCACAGATACGCAGTATTTT. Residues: CSATVSTDTQYF.